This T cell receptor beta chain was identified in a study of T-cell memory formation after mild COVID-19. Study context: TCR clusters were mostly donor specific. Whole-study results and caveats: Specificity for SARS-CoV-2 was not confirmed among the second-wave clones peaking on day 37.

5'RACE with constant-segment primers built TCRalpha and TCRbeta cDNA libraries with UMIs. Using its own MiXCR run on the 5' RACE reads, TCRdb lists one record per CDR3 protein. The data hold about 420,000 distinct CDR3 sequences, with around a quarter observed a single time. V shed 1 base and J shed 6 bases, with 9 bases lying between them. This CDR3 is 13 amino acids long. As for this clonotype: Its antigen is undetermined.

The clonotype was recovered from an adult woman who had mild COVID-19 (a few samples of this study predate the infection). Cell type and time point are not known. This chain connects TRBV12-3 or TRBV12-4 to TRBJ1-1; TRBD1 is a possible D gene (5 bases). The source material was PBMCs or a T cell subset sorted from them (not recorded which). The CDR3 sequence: CASSLVGTPEAFF. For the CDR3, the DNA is TGTGCCAGCAGTTTAGTCGGGACTCCTGAAGCTTTCTTT.